This T cell receptor (beta chain) was sequenced for a study of vaccination effects on CD4 cells after COVID-19. Study overall: Each participant received a vaccine that was either BNT162b2 or mRNA-1273, given as two doses. Study-wide findings and caveats: Clones induced by infection and by vaccine showed marked clonal contraction late after vaccination.

CDR3 size: 15 residues. V was clipped by 2 bases and J by 7 bases; unmatched bases: 8. Per the germline V gene, CDR1 is MNHEY and CDR2 is SVGAGI. Produced via immunoSEQ multiplex PCR; TCRdb's table is partial and in-frame only. The repertoire consists of about 55,000 clones, with approximately 70% occurring once and the leading ten covering about a sixth. With the ViraFEST assay, the study expanded antigen-specific CD4+ T cells using viral peptide pools, then sequenced them. A 10-day culture period preceded the isolation of CD4+ T cells. The study found no prior SARS-CoV-2 infection in the vaccine recipients, who tested negative for nucleocapsid antibodies. Each culture well received some 2.2 million PBMC. These cells were then cultured in IMDM with approximately 9.8 IU/ml IL-2 and 7.5 to 10 ug/ml peptides. To note about this clone: Antigen unknown.

This sample comprised CD4+ T cells from PBMCs cultured with SARS-CoV-2 spike peptides, obtained before COVID-19 vaccination. The chain has TRBV6-5 and TRBJ2-5; 9 nucleotides agree with TRBD2. The source is a human donor who received a COVID-19 vaccine. The CDR3 DNA reads as TGTGCCAGCAGTTACCTAGCGGGGTCGGAAGCGACCCAGTACTTC. Translating it yields CASSYLAGSEATQYF.